Listed below are T cell receptor beta chains from one sample, sequenced in a study of OX40 agonist ivuxolimab in advanced cancers. Clones were read by immunoSEQ multiplex PCR, and TCRdb kept only the in-frame ones, dropping some. The sample holds tens of thousands of clones; approximately 90% are singletons and the top ten take around 0.3%. The sample consisted of CD4+ or CD8+ T cells sorted from blood, taken in a trial of the OX40 agonist ivuxolimab. Every receptor here comes from an adult with an advanced solid tumor such as melanoma, head and neck, liver or kidney cancer. Each CDR3 is given with its conserved first and last residue. The D gene is left open where the match is weak. Clone size, where shown, is once, few, many, or a class for clones that have expanded.

TRBJ2-2 TRBV18 TRBD1 . CASSAGTGVNTGELFF TGTGCCAGCTCAGCAGGGACAGGGGTGAACACCGGGGAGCTGTTTTTT
TRBJ2-5 TRBV27 . . CASSAGRKETQYF TGTGCCAGCAGTGCCGGACGGAAAGAGACCCAGTACTTC
TRBJ1-5 TRBV19 . few CASSMEADGNQPQHF TGTGCCAGTAGTATGGAGGCCGACGGCAATCAGCCCCAGCATTTT
TRBJ2-5 TRBV5-6 . . CASSLGPPGALQETQYF TGTGCCAGCAGCTTGGGTCCGCCGGGAGCCCTCCAAGAGACCCAGTACTTC
TRBJ2-1 TRBV5-1 . . CASSQVDSRGKNEQFF TGCGCCAGCAGCCAAGTGGACAGTCGAGGGAAAAATGAGCAGTTCTTC
TRBJ2-4 TRBV10-3 . . CAIRDPGKEKNIQYF TGTGCCATCAGAGACCCCGGGAAGGAGAAAAACATTCAGTACTTC
TRBJ1-4 TRBV7-9 . . CASSLDDLREKLFF TGTGCCAGCAGCCTGGACGACCTGAGGGAAAAACTGTTTTTT
TRBJ2-7 TRBV6-1 . few CASLDWYEQYF TGTGCCAGTCTCGACTGGTACGAGCAGTACTTC
TRBJ1-2 TRBV29-1 . . CSVEDQGNGPAFYGYTF TGCAGCGTTGAAGATCAGGGTAACGGGCCTGCGTTCTATGGCTACACCTTC
TRBJ1-5 TRBV2 . few CASSRDTGHQPQHF TGTGCCAGCAGCCGGGACACCGGTCATCAGCCCCAGCATTTT
TRBJ2-2 TRBV7-7 . . CASTPTGTNTGELFF TGTGCTAGCACCCCGACAGGGACTAACACCGGGGAGCTGTTTTTT
TRBJ2-1 TRBV5-1 . . CASSFPRDRFNNEQFF TGCGCCAGCAGCTTCCCGCGGGACAGATTCAACAATGAGCAGTTCTTC
TRBJ2-5 TRBV7-3 . once CASSFGPSETQYF TGTGCCAGCAGCTTTGGCCCCTCGGAGACCCAGTACTTC
TRBJ1-5 TRBV19 TRBD1 . CASSPTGGRGLNQPQHF TGTGCCAGTAGTCCCACCGGAGGCAGGGGGCTCAATCAGCCCCAGCATTTT
TRBJ1-1 TRBV9 . . CASSVEGNTEAFF TGTGCCAGCAGCGTGGAAGGGAACACTGAAGCTTTCTTT
TRBJ1-5 TRBV5-5 . . CASSSGTSNQPQHF TGTGCCAGCAGCTCTGGGACAAGCAATCAGCCCCAGCATTTT
TRBJ2-2 TRBV7-9 TRBD2 . CASSRTSGRTGELFF TGTGCCAGCAGCCGGACTAGCGGGCGGACCGGGGAGCTGTTTTTT
TRBJ2-6 TRBV7-8 . . CASSLDRVGANVLTF TGTGCCAGCAGCTTAGACAGGGTCGGGGCCAACGTCCTGACTTTC
TRBJ2-7 TRBV7-9 TRBD1 . CASARRGTYEQYF TGTGCCAGCGCACGCAGGGGGACCTACGAGCAGTACTTC
TRBJ1-1 TRBV10-3 . . CAISEGPGEAFF TGTGCCATCAGTGAGGGGCCGGGTGAAGCTTTCTTT
TRBJ2-1 TRBV25-1 TRBD1 . CASSAGQGPSNEQFF TGTGCCAGCAGCGCCGGACAGGGACCTAGCAATGAGCAGTTCTTC
TRBJ1-6 TRBV30 . . CAWRHPQGRENSPLHF TGTGCCTGGAGGCACCCCCAAGGCAGGGAGAATTCACCCCTCCACTTT
TRBJ2-7 TRBV5-1 . . CASSLELQGRSYEQYF TGCGCCAGCAGCTTGGAACTGCAGGGACGGTCCTACGAGCAGTACTTC
TRBJ2-2 TRBV12-5 TRBD2 . CASGARLAGAGELFF TGTGCTAGTGGCGCTCGACTAGCGGGAGCCGGGGAGCTGTTTTTT
TRBJ1-5 TRBV28 TRBD1 . CASSQAGGGNQPQHF TGTGCCAGCAGTCAGGCAGGGGGAGGGAATCAGCCCCAGCATTTT
TRBJ2-7 TRBV2 . . CASSRQAPYEQYF TGTGCCAGCAGCAGACAGGCCCCCTACGAGCAGTACTTC
TRBJ2-7 TRBV18 . . CASSEGISYEQYF TGTGCCAGCTCTGAGGGCATCTCTTACGAGCAGTACTTC
TRBJ2-1 TRBV27 . . CASRRTFSYNEQFF TGTGCCAGCAGACGGACTTTCTCCTACAATGAGCAGTTCTTC
TRBJ2-7 TRBV6-6 TRBD2 . CASSPSGRASYEQYF TGTGCCAGCAGCCCTAGCGGGAGGGCCTCCTACGAGCAGTACTTC
TRBJ2-4 TRBV27 TRBD2 . CASSVGLAGIQYF TGTGCCAGCAGTGTCGGACTAGCGGGCATTCAGTACTTC
TRBJ2-7 TRBV4-1 . . CASSQVGIREYEQYF TGCGCCAGCAGCCAAGTCGGGATAAGAGAGTACGAGCAGTACTTC
TRBJ2-3 TRBV7-9 TRBD2 . CASSATSGITDTQYF TGTGCCAGCAGCGCCACTAGCGGGATAACAGATACGCAGTATTTT
TRBJ2-5 TRBV6-5 . once CASSSFQETQYF TGTGCCAGCAGTTCGTTCCAAGAGACCCAGTACTTC
TRBJ1-3 TRBV6-1 TRBD1 . CASSETGAFSGNTIYF TGTGCCAGCAGTGAAACAGGGGCCTTCTCTGGAAACACCATATATTTT
TRBJ1-2 TRBV11-2 . once CASSLAEGVYGYTF TGTGCCAGCAGCTTAGCGGAGGGAGTATATGGCTACACCTTC
TRBJ2-7 TRBV2 TRBD2 . CASSRLAGFYEQYF TGTGCCAGCAGTAGACTAGCGGGATTCTACGAGCAGTACTTC
TRBJ2-2 TRBV6-1 . . CASSVSVNTGELFF TGTGCCAGCAGTGTTAGCGTGAACACCGGGGAGCTGTTTTTT
TRBJ2-3 TRBV9 TRBD2 . CASSVGDSGRRDTQYF TGTGCCAGCAGCGTAGGAGACTCCGGGAGGCGAGATACGCAGTATTTT
TRBJ2-2 TRBV5-1 TRBD2 . CASRTSGTQNTGELFF TGCGCCAGTCGGACTAGCGGGACTCAGAACACCGGGGAGCTGTTTTTT
TRBJ1-1 TRBV6-1 TRBD1 . CASLDRSNTEAFF TGTGCCAGTCTGGACAGGTCCAACACTGAAGCTTTCTTT
TRBJ1-3 TRBV10-2 . once CASSESRVAGNTIYF TGCGCCAGCAGTGAGTCGAGGGTGGCTGGAAACACCATATATTTT
TRBJ2-5 TRBV7-3 . once CASSSRGGGETQYF TGTGCCAGCAGCAGCAGGGGTGGCGGAGAGACCCAGTACTTC
TRBJ2-7 TRBV27 TRBD2 . CASSSFARGLAGDYEQYF TGTGCCAGCAGTTCCTTCGCCCGGGGACTAGCGGGAGATTACGAGCAGTACTTC
TRBJ2-4 TRBV11-2 . . CASSLGLPPENIQYF TGTGCCAGCAGCTTAGGTCTTCCGCCGGAAAACATTCAGTACTTC
TRBJ1-5 TRBV11-2 TRBD1 . CASSLGGQGYQPQHF TGTGCCAGCAGCTTAGGGGGACAGGGCTATCAGCCCCAGCATTTT